This T cell receptor beta chain was retrieved from a study of regulatory T cells in long-lasting Graves disease. Study background: For a period under 3 months, newly diagnosed Graves' patients had taken antithyroid drugs. General observations from the study: A greater number of public clonotypes (under 3,000) was shared by persistent patients than by new patients (about 890).

Sequencing libraries for TCR beta were prepared with iRepertoire HTBI primers and Arm-PCR of CDR3 regions. TCRdb called the multiplex PCR reads again in MiXCR, with one record for every CDR3 protein. The sample contains about 440,000 distinct CDR3 sequences, around 17% of which appear only once. The germline gives CDR1 MNHNY, CDR2 SVGAGI (reference sequence). Trimming took 0 bases from V and 4 from J, leaving 6 bases between them. The CDR3 extends over 14 amino acids. Time point meaning: newly diagnosed GD, antithyroid drugs for less than 3 months. Scientists built the TCR library using RNA that was extracted from PBMCs. Graves' disease diagnoses used American Thyroid Association guidelines. A remark on this clonotype: The antigen remains undetermined.

The sample also formed part of further work on T cells in Graves' hyperthyroidism and ophthalmopathy.

The sequencing here drew on peripheral blood mononuclear cells (PBMCs), taken at new diagnosis, from a patient treated with antithyroid drugs. This clonotype was obtained from a woman in her late teens or twenties with Graves disease. The genes are TRBV6-6 and TRBJ2-2, with D hard to call. CDR3 in amino acids: CASSYSQTTGELFF. The CDR3 coding sequence is TGTGCCAGCAGTTACTCGCAGACCACCGGGGAGCTGTTTTTT.